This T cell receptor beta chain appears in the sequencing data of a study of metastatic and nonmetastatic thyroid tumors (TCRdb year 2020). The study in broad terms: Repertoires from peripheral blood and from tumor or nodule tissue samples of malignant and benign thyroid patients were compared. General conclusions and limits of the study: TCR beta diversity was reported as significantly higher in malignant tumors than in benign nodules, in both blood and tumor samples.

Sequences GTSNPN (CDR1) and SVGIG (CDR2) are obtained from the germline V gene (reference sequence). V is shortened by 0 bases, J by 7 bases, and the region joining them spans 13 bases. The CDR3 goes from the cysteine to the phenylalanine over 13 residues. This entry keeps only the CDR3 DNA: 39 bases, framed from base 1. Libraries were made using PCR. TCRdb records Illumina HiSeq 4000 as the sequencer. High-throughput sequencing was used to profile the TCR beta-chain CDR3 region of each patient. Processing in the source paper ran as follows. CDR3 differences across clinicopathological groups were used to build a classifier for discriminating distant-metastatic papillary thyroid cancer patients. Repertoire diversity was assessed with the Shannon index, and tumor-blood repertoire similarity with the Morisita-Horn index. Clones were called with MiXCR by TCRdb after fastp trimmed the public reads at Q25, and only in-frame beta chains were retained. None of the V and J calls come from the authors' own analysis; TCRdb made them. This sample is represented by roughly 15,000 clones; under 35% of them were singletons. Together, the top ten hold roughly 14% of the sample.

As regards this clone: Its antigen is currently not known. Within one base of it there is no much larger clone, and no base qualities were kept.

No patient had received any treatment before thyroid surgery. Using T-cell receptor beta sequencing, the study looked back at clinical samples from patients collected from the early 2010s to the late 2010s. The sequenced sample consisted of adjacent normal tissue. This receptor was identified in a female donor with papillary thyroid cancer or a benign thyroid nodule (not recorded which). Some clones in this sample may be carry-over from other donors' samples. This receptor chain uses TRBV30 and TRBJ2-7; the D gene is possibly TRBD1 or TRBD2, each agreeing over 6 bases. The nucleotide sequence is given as TGTGCCTGGAGTGTACACGGGGGCGGGGAGCAGTACTTC. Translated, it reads CAWSVHGGGEQYF.